A few counts support the clone carrying this T cell receptor beta chain. The antigen is undetermined. Trimming took 4 bases from V and 2 from J, leaving 3 bases between them. This CDR3 is built from 12 residues. Germline CDR1 SGHTS, CDR2 YDEGEE. Unexposed donor CD4+ T cells date from about 2011-2018, before the COVID-19 pandemic. CD4+ T cells were isolated from the cells after more than nine days of culture. Cells permitting, SARS-CoV-2 S/N and four cold-coronavirus spikes were tested on unexposed-donor CD4+ T cells. Generated by immunoSEQ multiplex PCR, the TCRdb table keeps only in-frame clones and is missing some. The sample holds about 19,000 clones, around four fifths seen once. The sample comes from a study of CD4 T cells in relation to SARS-CoV-2 and coronaviruses. Study summary: PBMCs were cultured with antigen for approximately nine days before TCR beta sequencing. Study results and caveats: Approximately 65% of donors had memory CD4+ clonotypes crossrecognizing SARS-CoV-2 and common cold coronavirus spike.

The receptor's source is a human donor in good health. The V and J genes are TRBV5-8 and TRBJ2-2; D remains ambiguous. Sequencing used CD4+ T cells from PBMCs, cultured in vitro. The CDR3: CASSPNTGELFF. CDR3 nucleotide sequence: TGTGCCAGCAGCCCCAACACCGGGGAGCTGTTTTTT.